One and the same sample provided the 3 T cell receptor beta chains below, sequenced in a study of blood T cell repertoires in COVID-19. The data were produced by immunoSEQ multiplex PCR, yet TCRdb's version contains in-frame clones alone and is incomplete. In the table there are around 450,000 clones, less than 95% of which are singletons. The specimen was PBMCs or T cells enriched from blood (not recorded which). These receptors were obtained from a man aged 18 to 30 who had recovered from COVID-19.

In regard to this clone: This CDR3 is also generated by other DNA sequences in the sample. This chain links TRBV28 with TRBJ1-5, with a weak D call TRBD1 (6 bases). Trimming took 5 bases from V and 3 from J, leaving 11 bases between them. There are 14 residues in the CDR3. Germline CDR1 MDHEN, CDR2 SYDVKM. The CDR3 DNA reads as TGTGCCAGCAGTCCAACAGGGAACAATCAGCCCCAGCATTTT. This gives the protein CASSPTGNNQPQHF. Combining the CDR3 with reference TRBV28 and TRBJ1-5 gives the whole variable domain DVKVTQSSRYLVKRTGEKVFLECVQDMDHENMFWYRQDPGLGLRLIYFSYDVKMKEKGDIPEGYSVSREKKERFSLILESASTNQTSMYLCASSPTGNNQPQHFGDGTRLSIL.

The chain's CDR3 is CASSLEGMGTEAFF. In DNA form, the CDR3 reads TGTGCCAGCAGCTTAGAGGGGATGGGAACTGAAGCTTTCTTT. The chain has TRBV7-9 and TRBJ1-1; D is perhaps TRBD1 (5 bases). V lost 1 base to trimming and J lost 5 bases, with 11 bases between them. The CDR3 totals 14 residues. Germline values: CDR1 SEHNR, CDR2 FQNEAQ (reference sequence).

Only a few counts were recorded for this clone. The CDR3 bases are TGTGCCAGCAGTGAAGTTTGGGGCCGCGGCTCTGGAAACACCATATATTTT. Translation: CASSEVWGRGSGNTIYF. The chain has TRBV6-1 and TRBJ1-3; a weak D match, TRBD1 (5 bases). With 1 base removed from V and 0 bases from J, the gap between germline ends came to 13 bases. Germline CDR1 MNHNS, CDR2 SASEGT. This CDR3 comprises 17 residues.